The 28 T cell receptor beta chains listed next were all sequenced from one sample in a study of CD8 T cells in ankylosing spondylitis. General observations from the study: Ankylosing spondylitis blood seemed to carry a telltale TCR beta motif made of fewer than 10 highly homologous variants.

Their antigens are not known. TCRdb ran MiXCR on the 5' RACE reads and lists one entry per CDR3 protein. This table has under 950,000 distinct CDR3 sequences, 19% appearing once. Sequenced input: blood, either unsorted or a sorted T cell fraction (not recorded which). These receptors were collected from a male donor with ankylosing spondylitis.

This clonotype was seen a handful of times. The chain is built from TRBV20-1 and TRBJ1-2; D is undetermined. CDR1 is DFQATT, CDR2 SNEGSKA, per germline (reference sequence). V lost 3 bases to trimming and J lost 8 bases, with 19 bases between them. The CDR3 runs 14 residues. This chain's CDR3 is CSASGQALSRGYTF. CDR3 DNA sequence: TGCAGTGCTAGTGGGCAGGCCCTAAGCCGGGGCTACACCTTC.

This clonotype was picked up a small number of times. The CDR3 bases are TGTGCCAGCCAGGACAGGGTTAGTGGCTACACCTTC. Its protein product is CASQDRVSGYTF. The rearrangement links TRBV3-1 to TRBJ1-2; 8 bases fit TRBD1. The CDR3 runs 12 residues. Trimming at V came to 8 bases and at J to 7 bases, leaving 6 bases not matched to a gene. Germline CDR1 reads LGHDT; CDR2 reads YNNKEL (reference sequence).

Many counts were recorded for this clonotype. The chain joins TRBV12-3 or TRBV12-4 to TRBJ1-2; no reliable D call. The V gene lost 5 bases and the J gene lost 0 bases, with 13 bases spanning the gap. The CDR3 has 15 amino acids. The CDR3 nucleotides are TGTGCCAGCAGTCCTAGCGGGGAAGCTAACTATGGCTACACCTTC. It translates to CASSPSGEANYGYTF.

This chain's CDR3 is CASSQDYRGNNEQFF. CDR3 bases: TGCGCCAGCAGCCAAGATTATAGGGGTAACAATGAGCAGTTCTTC. The J gene is TRBJ2-1, the V gene TRBV4-3; perhaps TRBD1 as D (5 bases). Between the trimmed V and J ends, which lost 0 bases and 5 bases, there was a span of 11 bases. The CDR3 sequence is 15 residues long. CDR1 is LGHNA, CDR2 YSLEER, per germline.

This chain connects TRBV5-1 to TRBJ1-1; D is uncertain. Trimming took off 0 bases at V and 4 bases at J, with 10 bases between the two ends. Germline V lookup: CDR1 SGHRS, CDR2 YFSETQ. This CDR3 is built from 14 residues. In nucleotides, the CDR3 is TGCGCCAGCAGCTTGGAGGCGCGGGGCACTGAAGCTTTCTTT. This sequence encodes CASSLEARGTEAFF.

This clonotype was picked up a small number of times. J is TRBJ2-2 and V is TRBV12-3 or TRBV12-4; D perhaps matches TRBD2 (6 bases). The CDR3 is 12 amino acids. Trimming removed 8 bases at V and 4 bases at J, with 8 bases between. The CDR3 is CASGGFTGELFF. The CDR3 DNA follows: TGTGCCAGCGGGGGGTTCACCGGGGAGCTGTTTTTT.

There are a few counts of this clonotype. The genes are TRBV29-1 and TRBJ2-7; D is unclear. The germline V and J ends were trimmed by 4 bases and 6 bases, with 10 bases remaining between them. Per the germline V gene, CDR1 is SQVTM and CDR2 is ANQGSEA. The CDR3 runs to 11 residues. The CDR3 spells CSVGPGGEQYF. CDR3 nucleotides: TGCAGCGTTGGCCCGGGTGGCGAGCAGTACTTC.

This clonotype was seen only a few times. The rearrangement links TRBV6-1 to TRBJ1-2; D not certain. V dropped 0 bases and J dropped 2 bases, with 10 bases sitting between them. The CDR3 has 15 amino acids. Per the germline V gene, CDR1 is MNHNS and CDR2 is SASEGT. The CDR3 DNA is TGTGCCAGCAGTGAAGCGCTGTCCGGGAACTATGGCTACACCTTC. Residues: CASSEALSGNYGYTF.

This clonotype has ten or more counts. The V call is TRBV5-1, the J call TRBJ2-5, with D possibly matching TRBD1 (6 bases). CDR3 length: 15 residues. Germline V CDR1 and CDR2: SGHRS, YFSETQ. V was clipped by 6 bases and J by 5 bases, with 20 bases between them. The CDR3 DNA is TGCGCCAGCACGCCCGGGACAAGGGGAATGGAGACCCAGTACTTC. Its protein is CASTPGTRGMETQYF. The whole variable domain, remainder taken from reference TRBV5-1 and TRBJ2-5, is KAGVTQTPRYLIKTRGQQVTLSCSPISGHRSVSWYQQTPGQGLQFLFEYFSETQRNKGNFPGRFSGRQFSNSRSEMNVSTLELGDSALYLCASTPGTRGMETQYFGPGTRLLVL.

Only a few counts were recorded for this clonotype. The chain recombines TRBV6-2 or TRBV6-3 with TRBJ2-7; 7 positions match TRBD1. CDR1 and CDR2 from the germline V gene are MNHEY and SVGEGT. Unmatched junction bases numbered 8, after V lost 6 bases and J lost 0 bases. This CDR3 comprises 15 residues. As DNA, the CDR3 is TGTGCCAGCAGCTTAACAGGGGTCCGCTCCTACGAGCAGTACTTC. Residues: CASSLTGVRSYEQYF.

This clonotype has more than one count but fewer than ten. The rearrangement uses TRBV7-6 and TRBJ2-1; D may be TRBD1 (6 bases). The CDR3 is 14 residues long. V was cut by 5 bases and J by 5 bases, with 13 bases left in between. CDR1 and CDR2 (germline): SGHVS, FNYEAQ. The CDR3 loop is CASSPRTANNEQFF. CDR3 DNA sequence: TGTGCCAGCAGCCCCCGGACAGCGAACAATGAGCAGTTCTTC.

This clonotype was recorded a few times. V and J are TRBV5-1 and TRBJ2-7; possibly TRBD1 or TRBD2 for D (6 bases each). The CDR3 consists of 14 residues. The germline V and J ends were trimmed by 0 bases and 5 bases, with 12 bases remaining between them. Germline V gives CDR1 SGHRS, CDR2 YFSETQ. CDR3 region: CASSLEWGANEQYF. The CDR3 nucleotides are TGCGCCAGCAGCTTGGAATGGGGGGCAAACGAGCAGTACTTC.

This clonotype turned up a few times. The chain combines TRBV7-2 with TRBJ2-3, with D possibly being TRBD2 (7 bases). The CDR3 totals 14 residues. V was trimmed by 5 bases and J by 10 bases, leaving 19 bases between them. Germline assignment: CDR1 SGHTA and CDR2 FQGNSA. The CDR3 DNA reads as TGTGCCAGCAGCCCGAAGGGGGGGGCCACCCCGCAGTATTTT. This encodes CASSPKGGATPQYF.

The chain couples TRBV5-6 to TRBJ1-1, with D possibly being TRBD1 (5 bases). CDR1 is SGHDT, CDR2 YYEEEE, per germline. This CDR3 is 15 amino acids long. V lost 3 bases, J lost 4 bases, and 16 bases lay in between. The CDR3 DNA follows: TGTGCCAGCAGCTCGGCGGGCAGGGTGAGCACTGAAGCTTTCTTT. As protein: CASSSAGRVSTEAFF.

This clonotype has ten or more counts. The chain uses TRBV2 and TRBJ2-3, with no clear D. The CDR3 consists of 14 residues. Germline V CDR1 and CDR2: SNHLY, FYNNEI. V lost 5 bases and J lost 6, with 15 bases in between. The CDR3 DNA reads TGTGCCAGCAGTCCCTCCCCGGGTGGCGATACGCAGTATTTT. Translation gives CASSPSPGGDTQYF.

This clonotype occurred a few times. V gene TRBV15 combines with J gene TRBJ1-3; D unresolved. Trimming stripped 0 bases from V and 2 bases from J, with 5 bases between. The CDR3 has 14 amino acids. Germline V gives CDR1 LNHNV, CDR2 YYDKDF (reference sequence). CDR3 DNA: TGTGCCACCAGCAGAGACGTCGCTGGAAACACCATATATTTT. The encoded protein is CATSRDVAGNTIYF.

This sequence joins TRBV5-1 and TRBJ2-1, with 11 nucleotides matching TRBD2. Germline lookup yields CDR1 SGHRS and CDR2 YFSETQ. The CDR3 is made up of 16 amino acids. The ends lost 3 bases at V and 5 bases at J; junction bases unmatched: 7. This CDR3 is CASSSGGTSGNNEQFF. Written as DNA, the CDR3 is TGCGCCAGCAGCTCGGGAGGGACTAGCGGCAACAATGAGCAGTTCTTC.

This clonotype was observed a handful of times. This chain connects TRBV12-3 or TRBV12-4 to TRBJ2-1; D ambiguous. The V and J ends lost 1 base and 10 bases respectively, with 5 bases between them. The CDR3 is 11 residues long. The CDR3 coding sequence is TGTGCCAGCAGTTTAGGGATAGAGCAGTTCTTC. Its protein product is CASSLGIEQFF.

The chain links TRBV7-2 to TRBJ2-3; 7 bases are shared with TRBD2. CDR3 length: 17 residues. Looked up from germline, CDR1 is SGHTA and CDR2 is FQGNSA. The V segment lost 8 bases and the J segment 2 bases; nucleotides outside the gene matches: 16. This CDR3 is CASGSSGDPYYTDTQYF. CDR3 nucleotides: TGTGCCAGCGGGTCCAGCGGGGACCCTTATTACACAGATACGCAGTATTTT.

There are a few counts of this clonotype. The V gene is TRBV12-3 or TRBV12-4, the J gene TRBJ1-1; D remains unclear. The CDR3 loop spans 13 amino acids. Trimming stripped 4 bases from V and 0 bases from J, with 6 bases between. The CDR3: CASSSLLNTEAFF. The CDR3 nucleotides read TGTGCCAGCAGTTCTCTATTGAACACTGAAGCTTTCTTT.

The chain has TRBV19 and TRBJ1-2, with D hard to call. CDR3 length: 14 amino acids. V lost 10 bases, J lost 4 bases, and 19 bases lay in between. The V gene's germline CDR1 is LNHDA and CDR2 SQIVND (reference sequence). The CDR3 nucleotides are TGTGCCACATCTATTGGGGTTTACGGCTATGGCTACACCTTC. This encodes CATSIGVYGYGYTF. The full variable domain, its missing parts supplied by reference TRBV19 and TRBJ1-2, is DGGITQSPKYLFRKEGQNVTLSCEQNLNHDAMYWYRQDPGQGLRLIYYSQIVNDFQKGDIAEGYSVSREKKESFPLTVTSAQKNPTAFYLCATSIGVYGYGYTFGSGTRLTVV.

V is TRBV15 and J is TRBJ2-2; either TRBD1 or TRBD2 may fit D (6 bases each). V shed 0 bases and J shed 7 bases, with 12 bases lying between them. CDR3 length: 15 amino acids. The germline V gene encodes CDR1 LNHNV and CDR2 YYDKDF (reference sequence). CDR3 amino acids: CATSRDTKGGGELFF. In nucleotides, the CDR3 is TGTGCCACCAGCAGAGATACGAAGGGGGGCGGGGAGCTGTTTTTT.

This clonotype turned up a few times. This chain uses TRBV29-1 with TRBJ2-5; TRBD2 matches at 11 bases. The CDR3 is 14 amino acids. Looked up from germline, CDR1 is SQVTM and CDR2 is ANQGSEA. J gave up 4 bases and V 3 bases, and 4 bases lay outside the gene matches. As DNA, the CDR3 is TGCAGCGTTGATGGGCTAGCGGGAGGAGAGACCCAGTACTTC. This codes for CSVDGLAGGETQYF.

The J gene is TRBJ2-5, the V gene TRBV20-1; TRBD2 matches at 7 bases. V lost 0 bases, J lost 5 bases, and 9 bases stayed unmatched. The CDR3 runs 15 residues. Germline V gives CDR1 DFQATT, CDR2 SNEGSKA (reference sequence). The chain's CDR3 is CSARDTSVGVETQYF. The CDR3 DNA reads TGCAGTGCTAGAGACACTAGCGTCGGTGTGGAGACCCAGTACTTC.

The chain couples TRBV7-9 to TRBJ1-5; D not certain. With 5 bases removed from V and 0 bases from J, the gap between germline ends came to 11 bases. The CDR3 runs 15 residues. Germline V gives CDR1 SEHNR, CDR2 FQNEAQ (reference sequence). DNA of the CDR3: TGTGCCAGCAGCCAATCCGACGATAGCAATCAGCCCCAGCATTTT. This gives the protein CASSQSDDSNQPQHF.

This clonotype was seen a handful of times. The rearrangement joins TRBV12-3 or TRBV12-4 to TRBJ1-4; D may be TRBD1 (5 bases). V gave up 3 bases and J gave up 4 bases, with 12 bases separating them. This CDR3 region has 15 residues. CDR3 sequence: CASSLGGTGNEKLFF. The CDR3 DNA reads as TGTGCCAGCAGTTTGGGGGGGACGGGTAATGAAAAACTGTTTTTT.

The gene calls are TRBV4-1 and TRBJ2-3; D gene ambiguous. Germline CDR1 MGHRA, CDR2 YSYEKL. With 5 bases removed from V and 8 bases from J, the gap between germline ends came to 17 bases. The CDR3 length is 14 residues. CDR3 in amino acids: CASSALTERFTQYF. The CDR3 coding sequence is TGCGCCAGCAGCGCCCTTACGGAAAGGTTTACGCAGTATTTT.

CDR3 coding DNA: TGCGCCAGCAGCCCAGCGACGGGAAGCTCCTACGAGCAGTACTTC. Amino acid sequence: CASSPATGSSYEQYF. The chain carries TRBV5-1 and TRBJ2-7; tentatively, D is TRBD2 (5 bases). V was pared by 4 bases and J by 0 bases, with 14 bases between. The CDR3 extends over 15 amino acids. Germline V CDR1 and CDR2: SGHRS, YFSETQ. Drawing the rest from reference TRBV5-1 and TRBJ2-7, the complete variable domain is KAGVTQTPRYLIKTRGQQVTLSCSPISGHRSVSWYQQTPGQGLQFLFEYFSETQRNKGNFPGRFSGRQFSNSRSEMNVSTLELGDSALYLCASSPATGSSYEQYFGPGTRLTVT.